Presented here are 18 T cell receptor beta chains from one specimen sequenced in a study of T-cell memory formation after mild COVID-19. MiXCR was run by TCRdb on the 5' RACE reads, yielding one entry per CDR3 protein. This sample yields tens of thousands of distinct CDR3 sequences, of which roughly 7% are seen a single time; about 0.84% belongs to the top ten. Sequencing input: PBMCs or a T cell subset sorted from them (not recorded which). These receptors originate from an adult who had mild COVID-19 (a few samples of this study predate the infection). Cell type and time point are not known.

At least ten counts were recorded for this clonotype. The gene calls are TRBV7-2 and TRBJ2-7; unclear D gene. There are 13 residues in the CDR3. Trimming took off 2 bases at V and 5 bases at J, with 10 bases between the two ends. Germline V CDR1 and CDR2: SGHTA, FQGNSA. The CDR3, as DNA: TGTGCCAGCAGCTTAACTCGTTTCAACGAGCAGTACTTC. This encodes CASSLTRFNEQYF.

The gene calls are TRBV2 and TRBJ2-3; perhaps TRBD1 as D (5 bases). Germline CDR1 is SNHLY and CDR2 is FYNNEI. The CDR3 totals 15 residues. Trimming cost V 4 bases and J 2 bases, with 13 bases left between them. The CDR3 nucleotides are TGTGCCAGCAGTGTCGGACAAGGGAACACAGATACGCAGTATTTT. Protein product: CASSVGQGNTDTQYF.

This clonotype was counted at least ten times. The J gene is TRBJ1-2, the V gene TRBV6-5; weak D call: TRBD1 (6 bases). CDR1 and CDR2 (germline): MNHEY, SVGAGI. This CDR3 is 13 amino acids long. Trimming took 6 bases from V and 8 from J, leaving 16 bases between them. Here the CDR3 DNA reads TGTGCCAGCAGCTACACGGGACACGGAGGCTACACCTTC. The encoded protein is CASSYTGHGGYTF.

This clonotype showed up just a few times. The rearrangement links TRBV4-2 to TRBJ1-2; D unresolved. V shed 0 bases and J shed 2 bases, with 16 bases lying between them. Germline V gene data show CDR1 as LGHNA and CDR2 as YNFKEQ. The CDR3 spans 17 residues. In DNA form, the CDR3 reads TGTGCCAGCAGCCAAGATCGGTCGAATAAAGCAAACTATGGCTACACCTTC. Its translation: CASSQDRSNKANYGYTF.

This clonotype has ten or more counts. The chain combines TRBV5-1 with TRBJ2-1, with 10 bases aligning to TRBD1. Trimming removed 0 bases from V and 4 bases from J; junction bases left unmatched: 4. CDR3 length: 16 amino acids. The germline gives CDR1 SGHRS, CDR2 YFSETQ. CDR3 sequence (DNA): TGCGCCAGCAGCTTGGCGACAGGGGGCCTGTACAATGAGCAGTTCTTC. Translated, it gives CASSLATGGLYNEQFF.

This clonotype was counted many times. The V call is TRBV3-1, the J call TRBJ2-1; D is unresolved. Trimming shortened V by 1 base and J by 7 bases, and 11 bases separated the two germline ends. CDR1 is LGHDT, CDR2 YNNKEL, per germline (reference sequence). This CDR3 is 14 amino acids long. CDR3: CASSQGVGKNEQFF. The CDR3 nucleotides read TGTGCCAGCAGCCAAGGGGTCGGTAAGAATGAGCAGTTCTTC.

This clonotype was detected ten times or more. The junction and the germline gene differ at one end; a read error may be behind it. The CDR3 DNA reads TGTGCTAGCAGCTTAGCATCGCAGGCGGGGGAGCAGTTCTTC. Encoded protein: CASSLASQAGEQFF. The rearrangement links TRBV7-7 to TRBJ2-1, with D perhaps matching TRBD2 (6 bases). CDR3 size: 14 residues. Germline V gene data show CDR1 as SSHAT and CDR2 as FNYEAQ (reference sequence). Full variable domain (outside the CDR3, taken from reference TRBV7-7 and TRBJ2-1): GAGVSQSPRYKVTKRGQDVTLRCDPISSHATLYWYQQALGQGPEFLTYFNYEAQPDKSGLPSDRFSAERPEGSISTLTIQRTEQRDSAMYRCASSLASQAGEQFFGPGTRLTVL.

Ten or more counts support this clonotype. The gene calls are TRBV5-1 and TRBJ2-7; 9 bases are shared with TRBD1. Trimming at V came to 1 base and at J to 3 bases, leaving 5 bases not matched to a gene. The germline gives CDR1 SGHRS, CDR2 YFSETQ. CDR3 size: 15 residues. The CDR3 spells CASSLSGQGRYEQYF. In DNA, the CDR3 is TGCGCCAGCAGCTTGTCCGGACAGGGGCGCTACGAGCAGTACTTC.

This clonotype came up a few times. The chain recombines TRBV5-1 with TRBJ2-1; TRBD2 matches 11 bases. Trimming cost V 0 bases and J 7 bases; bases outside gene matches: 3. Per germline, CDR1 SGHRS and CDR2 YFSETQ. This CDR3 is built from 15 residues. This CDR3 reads CASSLVAGGTNEQFF. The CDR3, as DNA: TGCGCCAGCAGCTTGGTAGCGGGAGGGACGAATGAGCAGTTCTTC.

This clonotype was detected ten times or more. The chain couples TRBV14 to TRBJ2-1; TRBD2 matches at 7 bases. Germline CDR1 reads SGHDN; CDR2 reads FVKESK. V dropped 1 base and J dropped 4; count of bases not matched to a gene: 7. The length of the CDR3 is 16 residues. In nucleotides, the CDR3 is TGTGCCAGCAGCCAAGGGTCGGGAGGCGCGTACAATGAGCAGTTCTTC. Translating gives CASSQGSGGAYNEQFF.

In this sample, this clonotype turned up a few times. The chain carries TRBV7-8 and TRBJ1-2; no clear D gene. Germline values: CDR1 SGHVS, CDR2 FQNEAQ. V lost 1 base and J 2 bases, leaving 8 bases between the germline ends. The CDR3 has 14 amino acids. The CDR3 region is CASSLEGRNYGYTF. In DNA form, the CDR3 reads TGTGCCAGCAGCTTAGAGGGCAGAAACTATGGCTACACCTTC.

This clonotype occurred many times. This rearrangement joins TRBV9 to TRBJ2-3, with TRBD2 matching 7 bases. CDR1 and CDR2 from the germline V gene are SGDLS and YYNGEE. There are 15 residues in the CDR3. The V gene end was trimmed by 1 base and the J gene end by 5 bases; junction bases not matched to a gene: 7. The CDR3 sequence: CASSVREGVGDTQYF. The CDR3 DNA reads TGTGCCAGCAGCGTAAGGGAGGGAGTCGGAGATACGCAGTATTTT.

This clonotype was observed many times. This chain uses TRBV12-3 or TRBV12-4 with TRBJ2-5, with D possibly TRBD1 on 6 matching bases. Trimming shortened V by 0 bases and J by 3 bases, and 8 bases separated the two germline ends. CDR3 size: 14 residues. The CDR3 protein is CASSLADRKETQYF. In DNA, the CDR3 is TGTGCCAGCAGTTTAGCGGACAGAAAAGAGACCCAGTACTTC.

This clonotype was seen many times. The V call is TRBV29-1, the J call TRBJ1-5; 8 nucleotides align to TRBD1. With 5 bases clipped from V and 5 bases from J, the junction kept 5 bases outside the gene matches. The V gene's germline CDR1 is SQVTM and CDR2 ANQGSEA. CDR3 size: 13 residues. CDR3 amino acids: CSVRQGLDQPQHF. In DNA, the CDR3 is TGCAGCGTTCGACAGGGGCTGGATCAGCCCCAGCATTTT.

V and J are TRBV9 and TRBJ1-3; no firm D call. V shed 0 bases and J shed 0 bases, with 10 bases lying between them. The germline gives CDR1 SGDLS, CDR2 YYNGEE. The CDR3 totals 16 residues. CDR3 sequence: CASSVAGHRSGNTIYF. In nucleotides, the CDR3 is TGTGCCAGCAGCGTAGCGGGCCACCGCTCTGGAAACACCATATATTTT.

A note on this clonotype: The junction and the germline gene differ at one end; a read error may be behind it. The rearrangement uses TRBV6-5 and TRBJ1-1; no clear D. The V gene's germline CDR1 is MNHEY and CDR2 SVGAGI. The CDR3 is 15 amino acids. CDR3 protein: CASSYLATVNTEAFF. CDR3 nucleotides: TGTGCCAGCAGCTACTTAGCGACGGTGAACACTGAAGCTTTCTTT.

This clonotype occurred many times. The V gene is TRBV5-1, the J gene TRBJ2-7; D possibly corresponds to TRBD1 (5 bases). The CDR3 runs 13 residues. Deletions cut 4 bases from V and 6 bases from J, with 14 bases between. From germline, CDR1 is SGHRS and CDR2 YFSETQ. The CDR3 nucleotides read TGCGCCAGCAGCAACACAGGCCCCCGCGAGCAGTACTTC. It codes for CASSNTGPREQYF.

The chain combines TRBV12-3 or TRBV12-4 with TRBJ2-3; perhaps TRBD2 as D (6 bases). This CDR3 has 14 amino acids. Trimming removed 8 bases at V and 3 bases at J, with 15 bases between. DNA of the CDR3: TGTGCCAGCGCCCGCCGGGGGAATACAGATACGCAGTATTTT. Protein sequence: CASARRGNTDTQYF.